These 14 T cell receptor beta chains were sequenced from one sample in a study of CD8 T cells in ankylosing spondylitis. TCRdb used MiXCR to reprocess the 5' RACE reads, holding one entry per CDR3 protein. The sample includes some 130,000 distinct CDR3 sequences, roughly 15% of them seen just once. Sequencing used blood, either unsorted or a sorted T cell fraction (not recorded which). All receptors derive from a female donor with ankylosing spondylitis or in good health (not recorded which).

The rearrangement joins TRBV18 to TRBJ2-3; D assignment may be TRBD1 or TRBD2 (5 bases each). CDR1 is KGHSH and CDR2 is LQKENI in the germline V gene. The CDR3 length is 15 residues. Between the trimmed V and J ends, which lost 1 base and 2 bases, there was a span of 10 bases. The CDR3 region has the DNA TGTGCCAGCTCACCACGGGGGTCGTTCACAGATACGCAGTATTTT. Translated: CASSPRGSFTDTQYF.

This clonotype was counted ten times or more. The J gene is TRBJ2-7, the V gene TRBV6-5, with 8 bases lining up with TRBD1. Looked up from germline, CDR1 is MNHEY and CDR2 is SVGAGI. V lost 4 bases, J lost 5 bases, and 10 bases stayed unmatched. The CDR3 runs to 15 residues. CDR3 residues: CASSSQGGVVDEQYF. The CDR3 coding sequence is TGTGCCAGCAGTTCACAGGGGGGCGTGGTGGACGAGCAGTACTTC.

This rearrangement joins TRBV7-9 to TRBJ2-1; D is unresolved. Germline CDR1 is SEHNR and CDR2 is FQNEAQ (reference sequence). This CDR3 has 12 residues. With 5 bases removed from V and 9 bases from J, the gap between germline ends came to 11 bases. The CDR3 region is CASSADDGEQFF. In DNA form, the CDR3 reads TGTGCCAGCAGCGCCGACGACGGTGAGCAGTTCTTC. Full variable domain (remainder filled in from reference TRBV7-9 and TRBJ2-1): DTGVSQNPRHKITKRGQNVTFRCDPISEHNRLYWYRQTLGQGPEFLTYFQNEAQLEKSRLLSDRFSAERPKGSFSTLEIQRTEQGDSAMYLCASSADDGEQFFGPGTRLTVL.

This clonotype was counted a few times. The gene calls are TRBV30 and TRBJ2-1; 7 bases line up with TRBD1. The CDR3 extends over 13 amino acids. V lost 2 bases to trimming and J lost 7 bases; unmatched junction nucleotides: 5. From germline, CDR1 is GTSNPN and CDR2 SVGIG (reference sequence). The DNA of the CDR3 is TGTGCCTGGAGTTGGGCGACAGGGAATGAGCAGTTCTTC. Protein sequence: CAWSWATGNEQFF.

The rearrangement joins TRBV28 to TRBJ1-4; 8 bases are shared with TRBD1. Germline-derived CDR1 and CDR2 are MDHEN and SYDVKM. The CDR3 is 15 residues long. With 2 bases clipped from V and 4 bases from J, the junction kept 3 bases outside the gene matches. The CDR3 region has the DNA TGTGCCAGCAGTTTACGACAGGGGATTAATGAAAAACTGTTTTTT. Encoded protein: CASSLRQGINEKLFF.

There are a few counts of this clonotype. This chain connects TRBV9 to TRBJ1-2, with D uncertain. Germline loops: CDR1 SGDLS, CDR2 YYNGEE. There are 16 residues in the CDR3. Between the trimmed V and J ends, which lost 0 bases and 6 bases, there was a span of 18 bases. The CDR3 reads CASSVAPRGNEDGYTF. In DNA, the CDR3 is TGTGCCAGCAGCGTAGCCCCTAGAGGGAACGAGGATGGCTACACCTTC.

This clonotype appeared many times. The CDR3 reads CASTDLGVGDTGELFF. The CDR3 DNA is TGCGCCAGCACGGATCTGGGAGTGGGTGACACCGGGGAGCTGTTTTTT. The V call is TRBV5-1, the J call TRBJ2-2; weak D call: TRBD2 (5 bases). There are 16 residues in the CDR3. V was trimmed by 6 bases and J by 3 bases, leaving 18 bases between them. Germline lookup yields CDR1 SGHRS and CDR2 YFSETQ.

This clonotype was observed at least ten times. The V and J genes are TRBV7-8 and TRBJ2-3; 9 bases match TRBD2. The CDR3 is made up of 14 amino acids. V lost 5 bases and J lost 4; bases outside the gene matches: 4. CDR1 SGHVS and CDR2 FQNEAQ come from the germline V gene. CDR3 region: CASSLRLAADTQYF. As DNA, the CDR3 is TGTGCCAGCAGCCTCCGACTAGCGGCAGATACGCAGTATTTT.

The chain is built from TRBV5-1 and TRBJ2-3, with 11 bases matching TRBD1. Germline loops: CDR1 SGHRS, CDR2 YFSETQ. The CDR3 spans 17 residues. The J segment lost 1 base and the V segment lost 6 bases, leaving 10 bases of the junction unmatched. DNA of the CDR3: TGCGCCAGCAAGAGGACAGGGGGCACCACCGGCACAGATACGCAGTATTTT. Protein sequence: CASKRTGGTTGTDTQYF.

This clonotype has a count of ten or more. The V and J genes are TRBV12-3 or TRBV12-4 and TRBJ2-3; D is ambiguous. The CDR3 loop spans 15 amino acids. Deletions cut 8 bases from V and 2 bases from J, with 17 bases between. This chain's CDR3 is CASGRLPDNTDTQYF. DNA of the CDR3: TGTGCCAGCGGTCGCCTCCCAGACAACACAGATACGCAGTATTTT.

The chain's CDR3 is CSVSGTGTYEQYF. CDR3 bases: TGCAGCGTGTCCGGGACAGGGACCTACGAGCAGTACTTC. The chain joins TRBV29-1 to TRBJ2-7; 9 bases are shared with TRBD1. CDR3 length: 13 residues. V was clipped by 6 bases and J by 2 bases; unmatched bases: 5. CDR1 and CDR2 (germline): SQVTM, ANQGSEA.

The sample holds many counts of this clonotype. The rearrangement links TRBV6-5 to TRBJ2-6; D ambiguous. V lost 2 bases, J lost 4 bases, and 6 bases lay in between. CDR3 size: 14 residues. The germline gives CDR1 MNHEY, CDR2 SVGAGI. CDR3 sequence: CASSYLGGANVLTF. CDR3 nucleotides: TGTGCCAGCAGTTACCTCGGAGGGGCCAACGTCCTGACTTTC.

Comments on this clonotype: This could be a read error, since a much larger clone is one nucleotide away. V gene TRBV12-3 or TRBV12-4 combines with J gene TRBJ2-6; D might be TRBD1 (5 bases). The CDR3 extends over 16 amino acids. The CDR3 loop reads CASSSSGYSGANVLAF. The CDR3 DNA reads as TGTGCCAGCAGTTCCTCAGGTTACTCTGGGGCCAACGTCCTGGCTTTC.

Only a few counts were recorded for this clonotype. The chain joins TRBV5-1 to TRBJ2-1, with 12 bases that match TRBD2. Looked up from germline, CDR1 is SGHRS and CDR2 is YFSETQ. This CDR3 has 15 amino acids. The J segment lost 8 bases and the V segment lost 3 bases, leaving 6 bases of the junction unmatched. CDR3 DNA sequence: TGCGCCAGCAGCTCGACTAGCGGGAGTTTTTATGAGCAGTTCTTC. It is translated as CASSSTSGSFYEQFF.